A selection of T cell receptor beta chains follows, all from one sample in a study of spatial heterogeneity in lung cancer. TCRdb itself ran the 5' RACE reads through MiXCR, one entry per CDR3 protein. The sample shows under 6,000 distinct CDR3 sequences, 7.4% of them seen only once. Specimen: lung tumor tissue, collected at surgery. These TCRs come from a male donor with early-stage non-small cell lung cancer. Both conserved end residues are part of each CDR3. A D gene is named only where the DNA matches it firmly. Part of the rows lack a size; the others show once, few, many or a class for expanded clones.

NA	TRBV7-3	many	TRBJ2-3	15	CASSLGVGTTDTQYF	TGTGCCAGCAGCTTAGGGGTTGGGACCACAGATACGCAGTATTTT
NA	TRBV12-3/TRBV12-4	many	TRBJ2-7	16	CASSLAGRPYSYEQYF	TGTGCCAGCAGTTTAGCCGGGCGGCCCTACTCCTACGAGCAGTACTTC
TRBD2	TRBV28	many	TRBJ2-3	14	CASSLGLAGAKQYF	TGTGCCAGCAGTTTAGGGCTAGCGGGGGCGAAGCAGTATTTT
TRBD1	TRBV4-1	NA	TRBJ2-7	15	CASSQGPGTAYEQYF	TGCGCCAGCAGCCAAGGCCCCGGGACAGCCTACGAGCAGTACTTC
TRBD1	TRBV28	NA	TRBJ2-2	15	CASTYQGEYTGELFF	TGTGCCAGCACTTATCAGGGGGAGTACACCGGGGAGCTGTTTTTT
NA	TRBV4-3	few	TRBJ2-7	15	CASSHINSPIYEQYF	TGCGCCAGCAGCCACATAAACAGTCCGATCTACGAGCAGTACTTC
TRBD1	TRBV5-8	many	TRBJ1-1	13	CASSRTGDTEAFF	TGTGCCAGCAGCAGAACAGGGGACACTGAAGCTTTCTTT
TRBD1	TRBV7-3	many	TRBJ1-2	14	CASSLGQSIGGYTF	TGTGCCAGCAGCTTGGGACAGTCGATTGGCGGCTACACCTTC
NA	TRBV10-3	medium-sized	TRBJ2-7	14	CAISYRDANYEQYF	TGTGCCATCAGTTACCGGGACGCAAACTACGAGCAGTACTTC
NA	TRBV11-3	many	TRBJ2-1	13	CASSPDRSNEQFF	TGTGCCAGCAGCCCCGACAGGTCCAATGAGCAGTTCTTC
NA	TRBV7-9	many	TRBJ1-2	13	CASSRGTVADYTF	TGTGCCAGCAGCAGGGGTACTGTTGCGGACTACACCTTC
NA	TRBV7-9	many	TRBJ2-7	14	CASSFEGQSYEQYF	TGTGCCAGCAGCTTCGAGGGGCAATCCTACGAGCAGTACTTC
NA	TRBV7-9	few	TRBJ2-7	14	CASSPKGGFREQYF	TGTGCCAGCAGCCCTAAGGGGGGATTTCGAGAGCAGTACTTC
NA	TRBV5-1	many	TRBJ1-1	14	CASSLRFGNTEAFF	TGCGCCAGCAGCTTGAGATTTGGGAACACTGAAGCTTTCTTT
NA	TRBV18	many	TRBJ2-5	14	CASSPPTRGETQYF	TGTGCCAGCTCACCACCGACTAGGGGAGAGACCCAGTACTTC
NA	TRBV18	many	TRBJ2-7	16	CASSPGSRGQNYEQYF	TGTGCCAGCTCACCAGGGTCGCGGGGACAGAATTACGAGCAGTACTTC
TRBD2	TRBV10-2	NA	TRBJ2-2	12	CASKRGTGELFF	TGCGCCAGCAAGCGGGGCACCGGGGAGCTGTTTTTT
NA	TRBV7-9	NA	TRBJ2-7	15	CASSFFPRSPYEQYF	TGTGCCAGCAGCTTTTTCCCCCGGAGCCCTTACGAGCAGTACTTC
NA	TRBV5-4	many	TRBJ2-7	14	CASSLAASEREQYF	TGTGCCAGCAGCTTGGCTGCTAGCGAAAGGGAGCAGTACTTC
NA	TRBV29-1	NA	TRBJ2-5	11	CSVSLTETQYF	TGCAGCGTTTCCCTTACGGAGACCCAGTACTTC
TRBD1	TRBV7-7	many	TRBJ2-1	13	CASSWGQNNEQFF	TGTGCCAGCAGCTGGGGACAGAACAATGAGCAGTTCTTC
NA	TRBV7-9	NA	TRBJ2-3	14	CAGASRKNTDTQYF	TGTGCCGGGGCTTCACGGAAAAACACAGATACGCAGTATTTT
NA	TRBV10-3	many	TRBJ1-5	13	CAISGNSNQPQHF	TGTGCCATCAGTGGGAATAGCAATCAGCCCCAGCATTTT
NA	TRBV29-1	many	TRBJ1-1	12	CSVLQGRAEAFF	TGCAGCGTCTTACAGGGACGGGCTGAAGCTTTCTTT
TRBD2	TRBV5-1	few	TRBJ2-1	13	CASRRTSNDEQFF	TGCGCCAGCAGAAGGACTAGCAACGATGAGCAGTTCTTC
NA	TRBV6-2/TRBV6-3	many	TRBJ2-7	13	CASSYNPETTGYF	TGTGCCAGCAGTTACAACCCCGAGACCACAGGGTACTTC
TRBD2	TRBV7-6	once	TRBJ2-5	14	CASSPVSREGRKYF	TGTGCCAGCAGCCCAGTCTCCCGGGAGGGACGGAAGTACTTC
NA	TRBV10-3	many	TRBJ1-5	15	CAISEFQGSGQPQHF	TGTGCCATCAGTGAGTTCCAGGGTTCAGGTCAGCCCCAGCATTTT
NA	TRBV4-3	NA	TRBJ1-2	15	CASNQSGQSNYGYTF	TGCGCCAGCAACCAGAGCGGACAGTCAAACTATGGCTACACCTTC
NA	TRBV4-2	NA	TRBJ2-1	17	CASSQDLSRGLYNEQFF	TGTGCCAGCAGCCAAGATTTGTCAAGGGGCCTTTACAATGAGCAGTTCTTC
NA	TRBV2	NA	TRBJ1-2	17	CASSETRTSGGAYGYTF	TGTGCCAGCAGTGAAACTAGGACTAGCGGGGGGGCTTATGGCTACACCTTC
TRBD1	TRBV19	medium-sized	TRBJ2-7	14	CASRKTGRSYEQYF	TGTGCCAGTAGGAAGACAGGGAGAAGTTACGAGCAGTACTTC
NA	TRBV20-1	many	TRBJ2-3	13	CSAPGSSADTQYF	TGCAGTGCTCCAGGGAGTAGCGCAGATACGCAGTATTTT
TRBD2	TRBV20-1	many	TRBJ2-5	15	CSASPFVGGKETQYF	TGCAGTGCTAGCCCTTTTGTCGGGGGGAAAGAGACCCAGTACTTC
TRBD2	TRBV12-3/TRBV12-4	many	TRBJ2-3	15	CASSPWTSGRNTQYF	TGTGCCAGCAGTCCTTGGACTAGCGGGAGAAATACGCAGTATTTT